These T cell receptor beta chains were read from a single sample in a study of Ad26.COV2.S vaccination and SARS-CoV-2 variants. Here immunoSEQ multiplex PCR was the method, and the copy in TCRdb shows in-frame clones only, minus some. The sample lists roughly 680,000 clones, approximately 88% seen once, with nearly 1.5% in the top ten. The sample in question was peripheral blood, obtained in a trial of Ad26.COV2.S vaccine versus placebo. Source of these receptors: a person between 18 and 65 years old who received the Ad26.COV2.S COVID-19 vaccine or a placebo. Each CDR3 is given with its conserved first and last residue. A D gene is named only where the DNA matches it firmly. The size of a clone is reported for some rows only, either as once, few or many, or as a class for expanded clones.

V gene,D gene,J gene,clone size,CDR3 DNA,CDR3 protein
TRBV3-1/TRBV3-2,NA,TRBJ1-1,few,TGTGCCAGCAGCCCGTTAGTACCAGGGTACACTGAAGCTTTCTTT,CASSPLVPGYTEAFF
TRBV19,TRBD2,TRBJ2-1,NA,TGTGCCAGTAGTATGCTAGCGGGCAACTCCTACAATGAGCAGTTCTTC,CASSMLAGNSYNEQFF
TRBV5-1,TRBD1,TRBJ2-6,NA,TGCGCCAGCAGCTTGGAGGCAGGGGGCGGGTGGCCTGGGGCCAACGTCCTGACTTTC,CASSLEAGGGWPGANVLTF
TRBV11-2,NA,TRBJ2-1,NA,TGTGCCAGCTTTCGCGACTCGGGCAATGAGCAGTTCTTC,CASFRDSGNEQFF
TRBV19,NA,TRBJ2-7,NA,TGTGCCAGTAGTCGAGGCGGGGTGGCCTACGAGCAGTACTTC,CASSRGGVAYEQYF
TRBV5-1,NA,TRBJ2-3,NA,TGCGCCAGCAGCTTGCCGGGGGCGGGGGCAGATACGCAGTATTTT,CASSLPGAGADTQYF
TRBV25-1,TRBD1,TRBJ1-4,NA,TGTGCCAGCAGCCCCACAGGGGGCCTAAAACTGTTTTTT,CASSPTGGLKLFF
TRBV2,NA,TRBJ2-3,NA,TGTGCCAGCAGGGGGACGGTCGATACGCAGTATTTT,CASRGTVDTQYF
TRBV11-1,TRBD1,TRBJ2-7,once,TGTGCCAGCAGAAGTCCCGGGACAGGCACAATCGAGCAGTACTTC,CASRSPGTGTIEQYF
TRBV5-8,NA,TRBJ1-5,NA,TGTGCCAGCAGCCGGTCGGGTCCTTATAGCAATCAGCCCCAGCATTTT,CASSRSGPYSNQPQHF
TRBV2,TRBD1,TRBJ1-1,NA,TGTGCCAGCAGTAAGACAGGGCCCCGCGGAGCTTTCTTT,CASSKTGPRGAFF
TRBV27,TRBD1,TRBJ2-6,NA,TGTGCCAGCAGTTTTAGACAGGGTGAGATCTCTGGGGCCAACGTCCTGACTTTC,CASSFRQGEISGANVLTF
TRBV7-8,TRBD2,TRBJ2-3,few,TGTGCCAGCAGCCCCCGGGGTAGCGGGGACACAGATACGCAGTATTTT,CASSPRGSGDTDTQYF
TRBV30,TRBD1,TRBJ2-7,NA,TGTGCCTGGAGTGTAGGGGACAGGGCCTACGAGCAGTACTTC,CAWSVGDRAYEQYF
TRBV3-1/TRBV3-2,TRBD2,TRBJ2-7,NA,TGTGCCAGCAGCCAAGCCTCTTTAGCGGGGGCTAGCTCCTACGAGCAGTACTTC,CASSQASLAGASSYEQYF
TRBV3-1/TRBV3-2,NA,TRBJ1-4,NA,TGTGCCAGCAGCCAACAACACATGAAGTTTGAAAAACTGTTTTTT,CASSQQHMKFEKLFF
TRBV4-2,NA,TRBJ1-1,once,TGTGCCAGCAGCCAAGTATCAAACAGAAGAAATGGTAACACTGAAGCTTTCTTT,CASSQVSNRRNGNTEAFF